A selection of T cell receptor beta chains follows, all from one sample in a study of cytotoxic CD8 clonotypes in ibrutinib-treated CLL. Assay used: immunoSEQ multiplex PCR; TCRdb lists only in-frame clones, some missing. This repertoire shows 330,000 or so clones, approximately 67% found once; its top ten account for under 8%. This sample comprised PBMCs, obtained after 36 months of ibrutinib treatment. These receptors came from a human donor with chronic lymphocytic leukemia. The CDR3 runs from the conserved cysteine through the conserved F or W. Each record gives: V gene, J gene, D gene, clone size, CDR3 protein, CDR3 DNA. D genes are given only for firm matches. Size is omitted from some rows. Given values are once, few, many or a class for expanded clones.

TRBV28	TRBJ1-5	NA	NA	CASGGGQPQHF	TGTGCCAGCGGGGGCGGACAGCCCCAGCATTTT
TRBV11-2	TRBJ2-5	TRBD1	NA	CASSPGGAETQYF	TGTGCCAGCAGCCCAGGGGGCGCGGAGACCCAGTACTTC
TRBV5-1	TRBJ2-1	TRBD2	few	CASSAGLAGNNEQFF	TGCGCCAGCAGCGCGGGACTAGCGGGAAACAATGAGCAGTTCTTC
TRBV29-1	TRBJ1-2	NA	NA	CSVEAREGGEDGYTF	TGCAGCGTTGAAGCTAGGGAGGGCGGGGAGGATGGCTACACCTTC
TRBV4-1	TRBJ1-4	TRBD1	NA	CASSQEPGQGAGGEKLFF	TGCGCCAGCAGCCAAGAACCGGGACAGGGGGCCGGGGGTGAAAAACTGTTTTTT
TRBV10-2	TRBJ2-7	NA	NA	CASSVLATNYEQYF	TGCGCCAGCAGTGTCTTGGCCACCAACTACGAGCAGTACTTC
TRBV5-1	TRBJ2-1	TRBD2	NA	CASSLLLAGVYNEQFF	TGCGCCAGCAGCTTACTACTAGCGGGAGTTTACAATGAGCAGTTCTTC
TRBV29-1	TRBJ1-4	NA	NA	CSAAAGYREKLFF	TGCAGCGCCGCGGCAGGGTATCGGGAAAAACTGTTTTTT
TRBV7-8	TRBJ2-5	TRBD1	NA	CASSLRGGTGVETQYF	TGTGCCAGCAGCTTAAGGGGTGGGACAGGGGTAGAGACCCAGTACTTC
TRBV19	TRBJ2-3	TRBD2	NA	CASSSGRGTDTQYF	TGTGCCAGTAGTTCCGGGAGGGGCACAGATACGCAGTATTTT
TRBV11-2	TRBJ2-2	NA	few	CASSLEYETVNTGELFF	TGTGCCAGCAGCTTAGAGTACGAGACTGTGAACACCGGGGAGCTGTTTTTT
TRBV29-1	TRBJ2-1	TRBD2	NA	CSVEGREGNEQFF	TGCAGCGTTGAAGGCAGGGAGGGCAATGAGCAGTTCTTC
TRBV5-1	TRBJ1-2	NA	NA	CASSLYGTSNYGYTF	TGCGCCAGCAGCTTGTACGGAACCTCTAACTATGGCTACACCTTC
TRBV11-1	TRBJ2-5	TRBD2	NA	CASSFSSGRAETQYF	TGTGCCAGCAGCTTCTCTAGCGGGAGGGCTGAGACCCAGTACTTC
TRBV5-1	TRBJ1-2	TRBD1	NA	CASSFGGQGGPYGYTF	TGCGCCAGCAGCTTTGGAGGACAGGGAGGCCCTTATGGCTACACCTTC
TRBV5-5	TRBJ1-5	NA	once	CASTPPQGQPQHF	TGTGCCAGCACCCCACCCCAGGGACAGCCCCAGCATTTT
TRBV4-3	TRBJ2-7	NA	NA	CASSQGRGTYSYEQYF	TGCGCCAGCAGCCAAGGAAGGGGTACCTACTCCTACGAGCAGTACTTC
TRBV15	TRBJ2-5	NA	NA	CATSRGGKDAQETQYF	TGTGCCACCAGCAGAGGGGGGAAAGATGCTCAAGAGACCCAGTACTTC
TRBV18	TRBJ2-4	NA	NA	CASSPPPWGELAKNIQYF	TGTGCCAGCTCACCACCACCTTGGGGGGAACTAGCCAAAAACATTCAGTACTTC
TRBV6-1	TRBJ2-7	NA	NA	CASSETPSYEQYF	TGTGCCAGCAGTGAAACTCCCTCCTACGAGCAGTACTTC
TRBV6-5	TRBJ2-7	NA	NA	CASSPLGNRESQYF	TGTGCCAGCAGTCCCCTTGGGAATCGGGAATCGCAGTACTTC
TRBV4-1	TRBJ2-7	TRBD1	NA	CASSQEAGQARLYEQYF	TGCGCCAGCAGCCAAGAAGCCGGACAGGCGCGCCTTTACGAGCAGTACTTC
TRBV7-9	TRBJ2-1	TRBD2	NA	CASSSPVSGAAGEQFF	TGTGCCAGCAGCTCCCCCGTTAGCGGGGCCGCAGGTGAGCAGTTCTTC
TRBV29-1	TRBJ2-5	NA	once	CSVEGRLLQETQYF	TGCAGCGTTGAAGGACGACTACTCCAAGAGACCCAGTACTTC
TRBV6-1	TRBJ1-4	TRBD1	few	CASSDWTGNEKLFF	TGTGCCAGCAGTGATTGGACAGGGAATGAAAAACTGTTTTTT
TRBV18	TRBJ2-3	NA	NA	CASSQQPRGRLHTQYF	TGTGCCAGCTCACAGCAGCCTCGGGGGCGCCTTCATACGCAGTATTTT
TRBV5-1	TRBJ1-2	NA	once	CASSLGLHYGYTF	TGCGCCAGCAGCTTGGGACTGCACTATGGCTACACCTTC
TRBV29-1	TRBJ2-7	TRBD2	NA	CSVDPGLGTDEQYF	TGCAGCGTTGACCCGGGACTAGGAACTGACGAGCAGTACTTC
TRBV7-3	TRBJ1-2	NA	NA	CASSPSAVEGHGYTF	TGTGCCAGCAGCCCCTCGGCGGTGGAAGGCCATGGCTACACCTTC
TRBV25-1	TRBJ1-1	NA	NA	CASSDSVGGYTEAFF	TGTGCCAGCAGTGACTCCGTGGGGGGGTACACTGAAGCTTTCTTT
TRBV10-3	TRBJ2-2	TRBD2	NA	CAISDPLAGAGELFF	TGTGCCATCAGTGACCCCCTAGCGGGAGCCGGGGAGCTGTTTTTT
TRBV9	TRBJ2-5	NA	NA	CASSVAPKETQYF	TGTGCCAGCAGCGTAGCCCCCAAGGAGACCCAGTACTTC
TRBV6-6	TRBJ2-7	TRBD2	NA	CASLAGGADEQYF	TGTGCCAGTTTAGCGGGGGGGGCGGACGAGCAGTACTTC
TRBV15	TRBJ1-4	NA	NA	CATSSSRRLLFF	TGTGCCACCAGCAGTTCGCGCAGGTTACTGTTTTTT
TRBV11-2	TRBJ2-5	NA	NA	CASSLDTPYTGNTQYF	TGTGCCAGCAGCTTAGATACGCCGTATACAGGGAATACCCAGTACTTC
TRBV29-1	TRBJ2-4	NA	few	CSVTRGQNIQYF	TGCAGCGTGACCCGGGGACAAAACATTCAGTACTTC
TRBV5-1	TRBJ1-1	TRBD1	NA	CASSGITGGVLNTEAFF	TGCGCCAGCAGCGGGATCACAGGGGGCGTCCTGAACACTGAAGCTTTCTTT
TRBV5-6	TRBJ1-5	TRBD1	NA	CASSSGDRVQPQHF	TGTGCCAGCAGCTCGGGCGACAGGGTTCAGCCCCAGCATTTT
TRBV7-2	TRBJ2-5	TRBD1	NA	CASSSGQGRLETQYF	TGTGCCAGCAGCTCCGGACAGGGGCGATTGGAGACCCAGTACTTC
TRBV6-5	TRBJ2-7	NA	NA	CASSSRGTHLLYEQYF	TGTGCCAGCAGTTCCCGTGGGACCCATCTACTCTACGAGCAGTACTTC
TRBV7-2	TRBJ2-5	TRBD1	NA	CASSSRTGRMETQYF	TGTGCCAGCAGCTCTCGGACAGGGAGAATGGAGACCCAGTACTTC
TRBV28	TRBJ1-1	NA	once	CASSQVGRGVHTEAFF	TGTGCCAGCAGTCAAGTGGGGAGGGGAGTGCACACTGAAGCTTTCTTT
TRBV4-1	TRBJ1-1	NA	once	CASSLHGGAVRTEAFF	TGCGCCAGCAGCTTACACGGGGGGGCGGTTAGGACTGAAGCTTTCTTT
TRBV29-1	TRBJ2-3	TRBD1	once	CSVDRDRAADTQYF	TGCAGCGTTGACCGGGACAGAGCGGCTGATACGCAGTATTTT
TRBV19	TRBJ1-1	NA	NA	CASSLGRNTEAFF	TGTGCCAGTAGTCTGGGGAGGAACACTGAAGCTTTCTTT
TRBV5-3	TRBJ2-1	NA	NA	CARKRRTGRTSATASSYNEQFF	TGTGCCAGAAAGAGGAGGACAGGGCGGACTAGCGCTACGGCTAGCTCCTACAATGAGCAGTTCTTC
TRBV2	TRBJ2-7	TRBD1	NA	CASRRQGYEQYF	TGTGCCAGCAGACGACAGGGCTACGAGCAGTACTTC
TRBV4-3	TRBJ1-2	NA	NA	CASSQRGYGYTF	TGCGCCAGCAGCCAACGGGGCTATGGCTACACCTTC
TRBV6-5	TRBJ2-5	NA	NA	CASKISGQETQYF	TGTGCCAGCAAAATTAGCGGACAAGAGACCCAGTACTTC
TRBV7-6	TRBJ2-7	TRBD1	NA	CASSLFPAGGTGEQYF	TGTGCCAGCAGCTTATTTCCGGCAGGGGGGACAGGGGAGCAGTACTTC
TRBV21-1	TRBJ2-3	NA	NA	CASSKSLRSLDTQYF	TGTGCCAGCAGCAAAAGTTTAAGGTCGTTGGATACGCAGTATTTT
TRBV11-2	TRBJ2-7	NA	few	CASSQRPGQIYEQYF	TGTGCCAGCAGCCAAAGGCCAGGGCAAATCTACGAGCAGTACTTC
TRBV6-1	TRBJ1-2	NA	once	CASRRTDDYGYTF	TGTGCCAGCCGCCGGACAGATGACTATGGCTACACCTTC
TRBV11-2	TRBJ2-7	TRBD1	NA	CASSPPDRAYEQYF	TGTGCCAGCAGCCCCCCCGACAGGGCCTACGAGCAGTACTTC
TRBV28	TRBJ2-1	TRBD1	NA	CASSVTGGSYNEQFF	TGTGCCAGCAGCGTAACAGGGGGAAGCTACAATGAGCAGTTCTTC
TRBV29-1	TRBJ1-5	TRBD1	NA	CSVATGGTQPQHF	TGCAGCGTTGCCACAGGGGGCACTCAGCCCCAGCATTTT
TRBV7-8	TRBJ2-1	TRBD2	few	CASSHQGLADNSYNEQFF	TGTGCCAGCAGCCATCAGGGACTAGCGGACAACTCCTACAATGAGCAGTTCTTC